Listed below are T cell receptor beta chains from one sample, sequenced in a study of blood T cell repertoires in COVID-19. This table comes from immunoSEQ multiplex PCR, and its TCRdb copy is limited to in-frame clones, with some not included. The sample lists 370,000 or so clones, roughly 86% occurring once. The sequencing input was peripheral blood. Receptor source: a human donor with acute or convalescent COVID-19. The donor label of this sample is uncertain. Both conserved end residues are part of each CDR3. The order of the fields is D gene, V gene, J gene, CDR3 protein. The D gene is left open where the match is weak.

>-|TRBV18|TRBJ2-7
CASSPPGKGMIGEQYF
>-|TRBV11-2|TRBJ2-2
CASSRQRSNTGELFF
>-|TRBV29-1|TRBJ1-2
CSVEDRTAYGYTF
>TRBD2|TRBV29-1|TRBJ2-1
CSSQSRAGVMNEQFF
>-|TRBV5-1|TRBJ2-7
CASSVLAVGYEQYF
>TRBD2|TRBV2|TRBJ2-5
CASSEAGKLAGEETQYF
>-|TRBV27|TRBJ1-1
CASSPSGTEAFF
>TRBD2|TRBV7-2|TRBJ2-5
CASSSRLAGLQETQYF
>TRBD1|TRBV12-3/TRBV12-4|TRBJ1-2
CASRLTGSDGYTF
>-|TRBV6-5|TRBJ2-5
CASSYSRQGGTQYF
>TRBD1|TRBV7-8|TRBJ2-1
CASSLLGATGGYEQFF
>-|TRBV5-1|TRBJ2-7
CASSPQGSSYEQYF
>-|TRBV2|TRBJ1-2
CASTRETYGYTF
>-|TRBV6-5|TRBJ1-1
CASSHRGTEAFF
>-|TRBV5-1|TRBJ2-1
CASSPTGKAYNEQFF
>TRBD2|TRBV5-1|TRBJ2-7
CASSLVAGDYEQYF
>TRBD2|TRBV2|TRBJ2-2
CASIPGGLNTGELFF
>-|TRBV11-1|TRBJ1-1
CASSFWQTEAFF
>TRBD1|TRBV11-2|TRBJ1-2
CASSVNPGQLNYGYTF
>-|TRBV7-9|TRBJ2-7
CASSADWRPSEQYF
>-|TRBV11-3|TRBJ1-1
CASSLGFGNRNTEAFF
>-|TRBV4-1|TRBJ1-2
CASSQTGLNYGYTF
>TRBD2|TRBV19|TRBJ2-7
CASSRASGSSEQYF
>-|TRBV28|TRBJ2-7
CASTTARVRAYEQYF
>TRBD2|TRBV27|TRBJ2-7
CASSFRGGLAGAMSSYEQYF
>TRBD1|TRBV7-9|TRBJ2-2
CASSLSWTGDTGELFF
>TRBD1|TRBV7-9|TRBJ1-1
CASSGTGGANTEAFF
>-|TRBV27|TRBJ1-6
CASSLYHRNSPLHF
>TRBD1|TRBV15|TRBJ2-5
CATSREPTGPQETQYF
>TRBD1|TRBV7-2|TRBJ2-7
CASSLGSGTGYEQYF
>-|TRBV3-1/TRBV3-2|TRBJ1-4
CASSPYRAVAGKLFF
>TRBD2|TRBV2|TRBJ2-7
CASSGAGVYEQYF
>-|TRBV29-1|TRBJ1-2
CSVDGNMGLTGYTF
>TRBD1|TRBV5-4|TRBJ2-7
CASSLEPGTGYEQYF
>-|TRBV12-3/TRBV12-4|TRBJ1-5
CASSSGIHQPQHF
>-|TRBV6-5|TRBJ2-2
CASSYLGGPGGELFF
>-|TRBV7-9|TRBJ1-4
CASSLGQHDNEKLFF
>TRBD2|TRBV14|TRBJ2-7
CASSYERTSGIQSEQYF
>-|TRBV11-2|TRBJ2-1
CASSTRPRDEQFF
>TRBD1|TRBV28|TRBJ2-7
CASSLGRTGAYEQYF
>-|TRBV30|TRBJ1-6
CAWGGQPYSPLHF
>TRBD1|TRBV6-5|TRBJ1-5
CASRIGTVDQPQHF
>-|TRBV30|TRBJ1-1
CAWSGQLNTEAFF
>-|TRBV15|TRBJ1-4
CATRNRGGGEKLFF
>-|TRBV6-6|TRBJ2-6
CASSRDSHLSGANVLTF
>TRBD2|TRBV5-1|TRBJ2-3
CASSLVITGGSTDTQYF
>TRBD1|TRBV11-2|TRBJ2-5
CASSATGGWVGETQYF
>-|TRBV5-4|TRBJ1-1
CASSRDSHTEAFF
>-|TRBV25-1|TRBJ2-1
CASSELRGKRNEQFF
>-|TRBV7-9|TRBJ1-2
CASSLIAAFLYGYTF
>-|TRBV30|TRBJ1-2
CAWSVVPGNGYTF
>-|TRBV15|TRBJ1-2
CATSRDRGLGGYTF